This T cell receptor (beta chain) was sequenced for a study of T cells in Graves' hyperthyroidism and ophthalmopathy. Across the whole study: Once the initial diagnosis was made, peripheral blood was obtained before any treatment.

Criteria for exclusion of patients were uncontrolled infection, other autoimmune disease, pregnancy or lactation. Every diagnosis used clinical symptoms, serum thyroxine and TRAb, thyroid ultrasound and orbital computed tomography. The CDR3 runs 15 residues. Between the trimmed V and J ends, which lost 3 bases and 4 bases, there was a span of 16 bases. Germline lookup yields CDR1 SGDLS and CDR2 YYNGEE. Amplification targeted TCR beta CDR3 regions from RNA transcripts. RT-PCR in the first round (using the HTBI primer set) targeted the TCR CDR3. TCRdb re-analysed the multiplex PCR reads in MiXCR, keeping a single row per CDR3 protein. This table has around 800,000 distinct CDR3 sequences, 38% appearing once.

The sequence was collected from a man younger than 35 with Graves' hyperthyroidism. Sequencing used blood. The chain is built from TRBV9 and TRBJ1-2; the D gene is possibly TRBD1 (6 bases). The CDR3 DNA follows: TGTGCCAGCAGCGGTGGGGGGCAGGGATCCTATGGCTACACCTTC. Protein sequence: CASSGGGQGSYGYTF.